What follows are 16 T cell receptor beta chains derived from one specimen sequenced in a study of CD8 T cells in Susac syndrome. Reverse transcription of about 0.45 to 1 ug RNA used random hexamers. From the immunoSEQ multiplex PCR reads, TCRdb called clonotypes with MiXCR, one entry per CDR3 protein. The sample yields tens of thousands of distinct CDR3 sequences, approximately 94% seen once. The sequencing input was CD8+ T cells from PBMCs. Every receptor here comes from a human donor in good health.

This sequence joins TRBV27 and TRBJ1-6; 9 bases map to TRBD1. The CDR3 spans 16 residues. Germline lookup yields CDR1 MNHEY and CDR2 SMNVEV (reference sequence). The junction had 9 bases not matched to a gene; V was cut back by 5 bases and J by 7 bases. CDR3 DNA sequence: TGTGCCAGCAGTCTAATGCCGGACAGGGGAAATTCACCCCTCCACTTT. It specifies CASSLMPDRGNSPLHF.

This chain links TRBV6-2 or TRBV6-3 with TRBJ1-2, with D unresolved. Germline CDR1 and CDR2: MNHEY and SVGEGT. V was pared by 8 bases and J by 6 bases, with 7 bases between. The CDR3 extends over 10 amino acids. The CDR3 sequence: CASGRDGYTF. The DNA of the CDR3 is TGTGCCAGCGGAAGGGATGGCTACACCTTC.

The chain has TRBV11-1 and TRBJ2-1; 12 bases fit TRBD2. Germline-derived CDR1 and CDR2 are SGHAT and FQDESV (reference sequence). The CDR3 runs 16 residues. V was clipped by 3 bases and J by 2 bases; unmatched bases: 2. The CDR3 protein is CASSFRLAGAYNEQFF. CDR3 coding DNA: TGTGCCAGCAGCTTTCGACTAGCGGGAGCCTACAATGAGCAGTTCTTC.

V is TRBV28 and J is TRBJ2-3, with 8 bases identical to TRBD2. Looked up from germline, CDR1 is MDHEN and CDR2 is SYDVKM. The CDR3 is 19 residues long. J gave up 3 bases and V 3 bases, and 17 bases lay outside the gene matches. The CDR3 coding sequence is TGTGCCAGCAGTTTGAATCCGCACTCGAGCGGGAGTACGACAGATACGCAGTATTTT. Encoded protein: CASSLNPHSSGSTTDTQYF.

The chain links TRBV28 to TRBJ1-4; 7 nucleotides line up with TRBD1. This CDR3 has 16 residues. Unmatched junction bases numbered 3, after V lost 2 bases and J lost 0 bases. In germline, CDR1 is MDHEN, CDR2 SYDVKM. Written as DNA, the CDR3 is TGTGCCAGCAGTTTAGGGACAGCAGCAACTAATGAAAAACTGTTTTTT. Its translation is CASSLGTAATNEKLFF.

The chain has TRBV3-1 and TRBJ2-1; unclear D gene. CDR1 and CDR2 (germline): LGHDT, YNNKEL (reference sequence). The germline V and J ends were trimmed by 0 bases and 8 bases, with 14 bases remaining between them. The CDR3 has 15 amino acids. The chain's CDR3 is CASSQDGARRDEQFF. The CDR3 DNA is TGTGCCAGCAGCCAAGACGGAGCCCGGCGCGATGAGCAGTTCTTC.

The chain couples TRBV6-6 to TRBJ2-1; 8 positions agree with TRBD2. Germline-derived CDR1 and CDR2 are MNHNY and SVGAGI (reference sequence). The junction had 9 bases not matched to a gene; V was cut back by 5 bases and J by 9 bases. The CDR3 contains 14 residues. CDR3 residues: CASSTRGGRGEQFF. The CDR3 DNA reads TGTGCCAGCAGTACCCGGGGGGGCCGTGGTGAGCAGTTCTTC.

The chain recombines TRBV6-2 or TRBV6-3 with TRBJ1-5; tentatively, D is TRBD1 (5 bases). V was cut by 10 bases and J by 7 bases, with 26 bases left in between. Germline CDR1 and CDR2: MNHEY and SVGEGT. The CDR3 has 16 residues. CDR3 nucleotides: TGTGCCACCGAAAAGGGACCGACTAGGTTCAACCAGCCCCAGCATTTT. Its protein is CATEKGPTRFNQPQHF.

The chain uses TRBV27 and TRBJ2-7, with TRBD1 as a possible D gene (5 bases). This CDR3 spans 17 amino acids. The germline CDR1 and CDR2 sequences are MNHEY and SMNVEV (reference sequence). V lost 0 bases, J lost 1 base, and 16 bases lay in between. Here the CDR3 DNA reads TGTGCCAGCAGTTTATCCTCAATAGTCGCAGGGTCCTACGAGCAGTACTTC. This codes for CASSLSSIVAGSYEQYF.

This clonotype has a single count. The V gene is TRBV29-1, the J gene TRBJ1-1; tentatively, D is TRBD1 (6 bases). The CDR3 is 12 amino acids. Germline loops: CDR1 SQVTM, CDR2 ANQGSEA. CDR3: CRAVQGSTEAFF. CDR3 DNA sequence: TGCAGGGCAGTGCAGGGGTCCACTGAAGCTTTCTTT.

The chain uses TRBV20-1 and TRBJ2-4; D is unclear. V gave up 5 bases and J gave up 2 bases, with 19 bases separating them. The CDR3 covers 16 residues. CDR1 and CDR2 (germline): DFQATT, SNEGSKA (reference sequence). This chain's CDR3 is CSAATLEDGTKNIQYF. The CDR3 DNA reads TGCAGTGCTGCCACACTCGAAGACGGTACCAAAAACATTCAGTACTTC.

The J gene is TRBJ1-5, the V gene TRBV11-2; no clear D. Germline V lookup: CDR1 SGHAT, CDR2 FQNNGV. The CDR3 is 12 residues long. The ends were cut back, 4 bases at V and 4 bases at J, with 5 bases in the middle. The CDR3 nucleotides read TGTGCCAGCAGCTGGGGAAATCAGCCCCAGCATTTT. Translation gives CASSWGNQPQHF.

The chain is built from TRBV18 and TRBJ2-7; D uncertain. Germline CDR1 is KGHSH and CDR2 is LQKENI. The CDR3 runs 13 residues. With 3 bases removed from V and 1 base from J, the gap between germline ends came to 7 bases. The DNA of the CDR3 is TGTGCCAGCTCACCGTACGGGTCCTACGAGCAGTACGTC. This codes for CASSPYGSYEQYV.

V is TRBV4-2 and J is TRBJ1-2; perhaps TRBD1 as D (5 bases). The CDR3 loop spans 17 amino acids. CDR1 is LGHNA and CDR2 is YNFKEQ in the germline V gene. V lost 0 bases, J lost 8 bases, and 22 bases lay in between. The DNA for the CDR3 is TGTGCCAGCAGCCAAGATGGATCCCCTCAGGGAGTGAACGGCTACACCTTC. Amino acid sequence: CASSQDGSPQGVNGYTF.

The genes are TRBV7-9 and TRBJ1-1; 7 nucleotides agree with TRBD1. Unmatched junction bases numbered 6, after V lost 3 bases and J lost 2 bases. The CDR3 has 15 residues. Germline loops: CDR1 SEHNR, CDR2 FQNEAQ (reference sequence). The CDR3 DNA reads as TGTGCCAGCAGCTTTGATGGGACAGAAAACACTGAAGCTTTCTTT. Translating gives CASSFDGTENTEAFF. Full variable domain (rest looked up from reference TRBV7-9 and TRBJ1-1): DTGVSQNPRHKITKRGQNVTFRCDPISEHNRLYWYRQTLGQGPEFLTYFQNEAQLEKSRLLSDRFSAERPKGSFSTLEIQRTEQGDSAMYLCASSFDGTENTEAFFGQGTRLTVV.

The chain links TRBV29-1 to TRBJ1-2; no clear D gene. The CDR3 loop spans 14 amino acids. Looked up from germline, CDR1 is SQVTM and CDR2 is ANQGSEA. V was trimmed by 4 bases and J by 3 bases, leaving 15 bases between them. The CDR3 nucleotides read TGCAGCGTTGGTAGGGCTTTGGGATACTATGGCTACACCTTC. Its translation: CSVGRALGYYGYTF.